One sample yielded the 4 T cell receptor beta chains listed below, sequenced in a study of blood T cell repertoires in COVID-19. Here immunoSEQ multiplex PCR was the method, and the copy in TCRdb shows in-frame clones only, minus some. Among roughly 60,000 clones listed, roughly 82% were seen once. The sample consisted of peripheral blood. These receptor sequences come from a woman between 55 and 75 years old with acute or convalescent COVID-19.

The table lists this clone with a count of one. The same CDR3 can be traced to other DNA sequences in this sample. This chain links TRBV19 with TRBJ1-6; 7 positions match TRBD1. CDR3 length: 13 amino acids. Germline V CDR1 and CDR2: LNHDA, SQIVND (reference sequence). V shed 8 bases, J shed 7 bases, and the junction held 5 bases outside the gene matches. The CDR3 region is CASSGTVNSPLHF. The CDR3 DNA sequence: TGTGCCAGTTCCGGGACAGTGAATTCACCCCTCCACTTT.

This chain connects TRBV19 to TRBJ1-1, with D possibly matching TRBD1 (5 bases). The germline V and J ends were trimmed by 5 bases and 0 bases, with 13 bases remaining between them. Germline V gene data show CDR1 as LNHDA and CDR2 as SQIVND (reference sequence). The CDR3 consists of 15 residues. This CDR3 reads CASSPRGGMNTEAFF. CDR3 nucleotides: TGTGCCAGTAGTCCTCGTGGGGGGATGAACACTGAAGCTTTCTTT. Full variable domain (outside the CDR3, taken from reference TRBV19 and TRBJ1-1): DGGITQSPKYLFRKEGQNVTLSCEQNLNHDAMYWYRQDPGQGLRLIYYSQIVNDFQKGDIAEGYSVSREKKESFPLTVTSAQKNPTAFYLCASSPRGGMNTEAFFGQGTRLTVV.

This clone was detected once. The gene calls are TRBV24-1 and TRBJ2-1; 13 positions match TRBD2. Germline lookup yields CDR1 KGHDR and CDR2 SFDVKD. CDR3 length equals 18 residues. J gave up 4 bases and V 5 bases, and 10 bases lay outside the gene matches. The CDR3 DNA is TGTGCCACCAGTGTGGCAGTTGGGACTAGCGGGGCATACAATGAGCAGTTCTTC. It yields the protein CATSVAVGTSGAYNEQFF.

The rearrangement links TRBV6-5 to TRBJ1-1, with TRBD1 as a possible D gene (5 bases). The CDR3 runs 14 residues. Trimming took 6 bases from V and 0 from J, leaving 11 bases between them. The germline V gene encodes CDR1 MNHEY and CDR2 SVGAGI. CDR3 sequence (DNA): TGTGCCAGCAGGGACACCCCCTTGAACACTGAAGCTTTCTTT. Translating it yields CASRDTPLNTEAFF.